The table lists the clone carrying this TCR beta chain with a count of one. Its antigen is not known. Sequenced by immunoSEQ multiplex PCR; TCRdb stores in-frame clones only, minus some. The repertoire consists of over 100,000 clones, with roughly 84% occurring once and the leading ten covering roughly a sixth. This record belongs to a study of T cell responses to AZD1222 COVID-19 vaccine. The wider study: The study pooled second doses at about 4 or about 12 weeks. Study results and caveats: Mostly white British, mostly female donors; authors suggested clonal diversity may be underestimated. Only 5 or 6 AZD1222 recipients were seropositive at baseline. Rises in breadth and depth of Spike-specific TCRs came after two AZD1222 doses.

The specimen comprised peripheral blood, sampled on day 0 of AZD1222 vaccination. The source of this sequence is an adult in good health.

As DNA, the CDR3 is TGTGCCAGCAGCTTAACGGCCGTCCATGAGCAGTTCTTC. This gives the protein CASSLTAVHEQFF. This chain uses TRBV7-6 with TRBJ2-1; D gene unclear. V was cut by 2 bases and J by 8 bases, with 10 bases left in between. This CDR3 comprises 13 residues. Germline loops: CDR1 SGHVS, CDR2 FNYEAQ.